This T cell receptor beta chain appears in the sequencing data of a study of T cell responses to AZD1222 COVID-19 vaccine. Regarding the study as a whole: In a largely white British group with more females than males, clonal diversity was possibly underestimated. Following two doses of AZD1222, Spike-specific TCR breadth and depth rose.

A remark on this clone: Its specificity is unknown.

The CDR3 totals 11 residues. CDR1 is DFQATT and CDR2 is SNEGSKA in the germline V gene (reference sequence). Data came from immunoSEQ multiplex PCR; TCRdb stores just in-frame clones and leaves some out. The sample has over 150,000 clones; more than 75% are singletons. V and J are TRBV20-1 and TRBJ1-1; D possibly corresponds to TRBD1 (5 bases). Sequencing was performed on peripheral blood, taken on day 0 of AZD1222 vaccination. This sequence was found in an adult in good health. CDR3 region: CSPRGGTEAFF. Written as DNA, the CDR3 is TGCTCTCCCCGTGGGGGCACTGAAGCTTTCTTT.